These T cell receptor beta chains were read from a single sample in a study of early T cells in non-severe SARS-CoV-2 infection. Each CDR3 protein is one row after TCRdb ran MiXCR on the 5' RACE reads. The sample contains approximately 71,000 distinct CDR3 sequences, 10% to 15% of which appear only once. Material for sequencing was whole blood. Receptors originate from an adult who was a healthcare worker with PCR-confirmed SARS-CoV-2 infection or an uninfected control (not recorded which). The CDR3 runs from the conserved cysteine through the conserved F or W. D genes are given only for firm matches. Not all rows give a size; the values are once, few, many and, for expanded clones, a class.

j_call clone_size d_call v_call cdr3_aa cdr3_nt
TRBJ2-1 . TRBD2 TRBV29-1 CSVEGLAGVWNEQFF TGCAGCGTTGAAGGTCTAGCGGGAGTTTGGAATGAGCAGTTCTTC
TRBJ2-1 many . TRBV2 CASRADYNEQFF TGTGCCAGCAGAGCGGACTACAATGAGCAGTTCTTC
TRBJ1-2 many . TRBV3-1 CASRPTGDYGYTF TGTGCCAGCAGACCTACAGGCGACTATGGCTACACCTTC
TRBJ2-7 once TRBD1 TRBV3-1 CASSSPGQGHEQYF TGTGCCAGCAGCTCCCCCGGACAGGGGCACGAGCAGTACTTC
TRBJ1-2 . . TRBV18 CASSPLGDRYTF TGTGCCAGCTCACCACTAGGGGACCGGTACACCTTC
TRBJ2-7 many . TRBV10-3 CAIGSNPQNRPYEQYF TGTGCCATCGGTTCCAACCCGCAGAATAGACCCTACGAGCAGTACTTC
TRBJ2-1 many . TRBV7-8 CASSLRRNEQFF TGTGCCAGCAGCTTAAGGCGCAATGAGCAGTTCTTC
TRBJ1-2 . . TRBV30 CAWSVKTPEFNYGYTF TGTGCCTGGAGTGTAAAAACCCCCGAGTTTAACTATGGCTACACCTTC
TRBJ2-5 few TRBD2 TRBV4-2 CASSLRTSGGGVETQYF TGTGCCAGCAGCCTCAGGACTAGCGGGGGAGGCGTGGAGACCCAGTACTTC
TRBJ1-1 . TRBD1 TRBV18 CASLQGRITEAFF TGTGCCAGCCTACAGGGGCGCATCACTGAAGCTTTCTTT
TRBJ1-1 few . TRBV29-1 CSVEDVRTEAFF TGCAGCGTTGAAGATGTTAGAACTGAAGCTTTCTTT
TRBJ2-7 many TRBD1 TRBV6-6 CASRLDRGPYEQYF TGTGCCAGCAGATTAGACAGGGGACCTTACGAGCAGTACTTC
TRBJ1-5 many TRBD1 TRBV27 CASSQGGTGQPQHF TGTGCCAGCAGTCAAGGGGGGACAGGGCAGCCCCAGCATTTT
TRBJ2-7 few . TRBV7-9 CASSSIKYEQYF TGTGCCAGCAGCTCGATTAAATACGAGCAGTACTTC
TRBJ2-1 many TRBD1 TRBV7-3 CASSSGQGQSYNEQFF TGTGCCAGCAGCTCCGGACAGGGCCAATCCTACAATGAGCAGTTCTTC
TRBJ2-7 . TRBD2 TRBV3-1 CASSPPSWREGLNEQYF TGTGCCAGCAGCCCTCCCTCCTGGCGGGAGGGCCTTAACGAGCAGTACTTC
TRBJ2-7 . . TRBV29-1 CSVEISGFEQYF TGCAGCGTTGAGATATCAGGGTTCGAGCAGTACTTC
TRBJ2-7 . TRBD1 TRBV12-3/TRBV12-4 CASTRTGSRNEQYF TGTGCCAGCACCCGGACAGGGTCTAGGAACGAGCAGTACTTC
TRBJ2-1 . . TRBV21-1 CASSKVPGLVYNEQFF TGTGCCAGCAGCAAAGTGCCGGGACTAGTTTACAATGAGCAGTTCTTC
TRBJ2-3 few TRBD1 TRBV6-1 CASSEATGRDTQYF TGTGCCAGCAGTGAAGCGACAGGGAGAGATACGCAGTATTTT
TRBJ1-2 . TRBD1 TRBV30 CAAGTGTGYTF TGTGCCGCCGGGACAGGGACCGGCTACACCTTC
TRBJ1-6 few . TRBV7-9 CASSFNSPLHF TGTGCCAGCAGCTTCAATTCACCCCTCCACTTT
TRBJ1-5 . . TRBV27 CASSPTSQGRSNQPQHF TGTGCCAGCAGTCCCACATCACAGGGTAGAAGCAATCAGCCCCAGCATTTT
TRBJ2-7 few . TRBV29-1 CSVEEGLAGREQYF TGCAGCGTTGAAGAGGGTTTGGCAGGGCGAGAGCAGTACTTC
TRBJ1-1 . . TRBV12-3/TRBV12-4 CASIPGIQRRAFF TGTGCCAGCATCCCGGGGATTCAACGGCGAGCTTTCTTT
TRBJ2-1 . . TRBV5-6 CASTVSLLPSSYNEQFF TGTGCCAGCACCGTGAGTCTGCTCCCCAGCTCCTACAATGAGCAGTTCTTC
TRBJ2-5 many . TRBV10-3 CAMSAEKETQYF TGTGCCATGTCGGCGGAAAAAGAGACCCAGTACTTC
TRBJ1-1 . TRBD1 TRBV12-5 CASAPTGRGAFF TGTGCTAGTGCCCCGACAGGGAGGGGAGCTTTCTTT
TRBJ1-5 few TRBD1 TRBV6-2/TRBV6-3 CASSGVLSRDRNQPQHF TGTGCCAGCAGTGGAGTATTATCCCGGGACAGAAATCAGCCCCAGCATTTT
TRBJ2-1 . . TRBV14 CASSQRRYNEQFF TGTGCCAGCAGCCAAAGGCGATACAATGAGCAGTTCTTC
TRBJ2-5 many . TRBV6-2/TRBV6-3 CASSYSRRPQETQYF TGTGCCAGCAGTTACTCACGGCGCCCCCAAGAGACCCAGTACTTC
TRBJ2-2 few TRBD2 TRBV2 CASTRRESNTGELFF TGTGCCAGCACCAGGCGGGAGAGTAACACCGGGGAGCTGTTTTTT
TRBJ1-4 . TRBD1 TRBV20-1 CSAKRDSQEKLFF TGCAGTGCTAAGAGGGACAGCCAAGAAAAACTGTTTTTT
TRBJ2-3 . . TRBV29-1 CSVSWTLGADTQYF TGCAGCGTATCATGGACCCTGGGGGCAGATACGCAGTATTTT
TRBJ2-1 few TRBD2 TRBV6-5 CASSSGTSGRREFF TGTGCCAGCAGCTCCGGGACTAGCGGGAGGAGGGAGTTCTTC
TRBJ1-2 few . TRBV4-1 CASRPTGGLNYGYTF TGCGCCAGCAGACCAACCGGGGGTCTAAACTATGGCTACACCTTC
TRBJ1-2 many . TRBV10-3 CAARRTVGYGYTF TGTGCCGCCCGAAGAACTGTCGGCTATGGCTACACCTTC
TRBJ2-7 few . TRBV3-1 CASSLEGASYEQYF TGTGCCAGCAGCCTTGAGGGAGCCTCCTACGAGCAGTACTTC
TRBJ2-7 many . TRBV5-4 CASSLAGTYNYEQYF TGTGCCAGCAGCTTGGCCGGGACTTACAACTACGAGCAGTACTTC
TRBJ2-7 many . TRBV29-1 CSVAGGPYEQYF TGCAGCGTTGCGGGGGGCCCCTACGAGCAGTACTTC
TRBJ2-3 . . TRBV9 CASSVQRSTDTQYF TGTGCCAGCAGCGTCCAGCGGAGCACAGATACGCAGTATTTT
TRBJ2-7 . . TRBV4-1 CASSQDLGRAYEQYF TGCGCCAGCAGCCAAGATTTGGGTAGGGCCTACGAGCAGTACTTC
TRBJ2-1 few TRBD2 TRBV6-2/TRBV6-3 CASSRPPSGVQFF TGTGCCAGCAGTCGCCCCCCTAGCGGGGTTCAGTTCTTC
TRBJ2-1 few TRBD2 TRBV7-9 CASSSVTSGRINEQFF TGTGCCAGCAGTTCAGTCACTAGCGGGAGGATAAATGAGCAGTTCTTC
TRBJ2-1 . . TRBV7-6 CASSSGLNNEQFF TGTGCCAGCAGCTCGGGACTTAACAATGAGCAGTTCTTC
TRBJ2-2 few TRBD2 TRBV20-1 CSARDLAGDTGELFF TGCAGTGCTAGAGATCTAGCGGGAGACACCGGGGAGCTGTTTTTT
TRBJ1-5 few . TRBV7-2 CASRLLQGSNQPQHF TGTGCCAGCAGGCTCCTACAGGGAAGCAATCAGCCCCAGCATTTT
TRBJ2-1 many . TRBV5-1 CASSLRLVEQFF TGCGCCAGCAGCCTAAGACTAGTTGAGCAGTTCTTC
TRBJ1-6 many . TRBV20-1 CSARDAQAVVGSPLHF TGCAGTGCTAGAGATGCCCAGGCTGTAGTGGGTTCACCCCTCCACTTT
TRBJ2-2 . . TRBV10-3 CAISDTPWTGELFF TGTGCCATCAGTGACACGCCGTGGACCGGGGAGCTGTTTTTT
TRBJ2-3 . . TRBV29-1 CSVDGQGNTDTQYF TGCAGCGTTGATGGTCAGGGAAACACAGATACGCAGTATTTT
TRBJ2-2 many TRBD1 TRBV12-3/TRBV12-4 CASTSDRGHTGELFF TGTGCCAGCACATCGGACAGGGGGCACACCGGGGAGCTGTTTTTT